The next 16 T cell receptor beta chains were all read from a single sample in a study of T cells in Graves' hyperthyroidism and ophthalmopathy. Amplified regions were TCR beta CDR3 sequences from RNA transcripts. The HTBI set primed first-round TCR CDR3 RT-PCR. Using its own MiXCR run on the multiplex PCR reads, TCRdb lists one record per CDR3 protein. The data show roughly 420,000 distinct CDR3 sequences, roughly 15% seen once. The specimen sequenced was blood. Receptors were obtained from a woman in her late teens or twenties with Graves' hyperthyroidism.

Only a few counts were recorded for this clonotype. The gene calls are TRBV30 and TRBJ2-7, with 10 positions matching TRBD2. CDR1 GTSNPN and CDR2 SVGIG come from the germline V gene (reference sequence). V shed 2 bases and J 2 bases; nucleotides not matched to a gene: 6. The CDR3 length is 15 residues. CDR3 loop: CAWSSLAGRPYEQYF. The CDR3 DNA is TGTGCCTGGAGTTCACTAGCGGGACGACCCTACGAGCAGTACTTC.

This clonotype was counted at least ten times. The rearrangement joins TRBV3-1 to TRBJ1-4; TRBD1 matches 7 bases. The trim removed 1 base at V and 7 bases at J, leaving 6 bases unmatched. The CDR3 covers 15 residues. Germline V gives CDR1 LGHDT, CDR2 YNNKEL (reference sequence). DNA for the CDR3: TGTGCCAGCAGCCAAGGTGACAGGGACCTTGAAAAACTGTTTTTT. It encodes CASSQGDRDLEKLFF.

In its sample, this clonotype was seen a few times. The chain combines TRBV10-2 with TRBJ1-5, with D tentatively TRBD1 (6 bases). The V gene's germline CDR1 is WSHSY and CDR2 SAAADI. The CDR3 covers 16 residues. Trimming shortened V by 0 bases and J by 3 bases, and 12 bases separated the two germline ends. The CDR3: CASSESAGVTNQPQHF. The CDR3 DNA reads TGCGCCAGCAGTGAGTCGGCAGGGGTTACCAATCAGCCCCAGCATTTT.

This clonotype was observed a handful of times. The chain joins TRBV28 to TRBJ2-7; 8 bases are shared with TRBD1. The CDR3 is 14 amino acids. V lost 2 bases and J lost 5; bases outside the gene matches: 5. The germline gives CDR1 MDHEN, CDR2 SYDVKM. The CDR3 DNA is TGTGCCAGCAGTTTAGACAGGGGCAAGGACGAGCAGTACTTC. This sequence encodes CASSLDRGKDEQYF.

This clonotype was observed at least ten times. The chain has TRBV28 and TRBJ1-2; a possible D gene is TRBD1 (6 bases). V lost 3 bases to trimming and J lost 6 bases, with 14 bases between them. The CDR3 is 14 amino acids. Germline V gene lookup returns CDR1 MDHEN and CDR2 SYDVKM. The CDR3 protein is CASSFLGGEDGYTF. Here the CDR3 DNA reads TGTGCCAGCAGTTTTCTAGGGGGGGAGGATGGCTACACCTTC.

This clonotype has just a few counts. The chain carries TRBV7-9 and TRBJ2-2; 8 bases are shared with TRBD2. Per the germline V gene, CDR1 is SEHNR and CDR2 is FQNEAQ (reference sequence). Losses at the gene ends were 5 bases for V and 4 bases for J; bases not matched to a gene: 9. The CDR3 is 16 residues long. The CDR3: CASSAGSSGSTGELFF. CDR3 in DNA: TGTGCCAGCAGCGCAGGGTCAAGCGGGAGCACCGGGGAGCTGTTTTTT.

This clonotype was counted between two and nine times. The chain has TRBV28 and TRBJ2-7, with D perhaps TRBD1 (5 bases). The V gene lost 7 bases and the J gene lost 2 bases, with 9 bases spanning the gap. The CDR3 spans 12 residues. The germline V gene encodes CDR1 MDHEN and CDR2 SYDVKM. The CDR3 sequence is CASKGRAYEQYF. DNA of the CDR3: TGTGCCAGCAAGGGCAGGGCCTACGAGCAGTACTTC. Drawing the rest from reference TRBV28 and TRBJ2-7, the complete variable domain is DVKVTQSSRYLVKRTGEKVFLECVQDMDHENMFWYRQDPGLGLRLIYFSYDVKMKEKGDIPEGYSVSREKKERFSLILESASTNQTSMYLCASKGRAYEQYFGPGTRLTVT.

This clonotype was detected many times. This sequence joins TRBV5-1 and TRBJ2-7; TRBD2 is a possible D gene (6 bases). The CDR3 totals 16 residues. Germline V gene sequence: CDR1 SGHRS, CDR2 YFSETQ. Trimming removed 4 bases from V and 5 bases from J, with 22 bases in between. The CDR3 spells CASSAGLPPSGNEQYF. CDR3 bases: TGCGCCAGCAGCGCGGGACTCCCCCCGTCGGGGAACGAGCAGTACTTC.

This clonotype showed up many times. The V call is TRBV2, the J call TRBJ2-1; D possibly uses TRBD1 or TRBD2 (6 bases each). The CDR3 has 15 residues. CDR1 and CDR2 (germline): SNHLY, FYNNEI. Trimming left V 3 bases short and J 4 bases short, with 13 bases between. Written as DNA, the CDR3 is TGTGCCAGCAGTGACAGGTCGGGGGCATACAATGAGCAGTTCTTC. It encodes CASSDRSGAYNEQFF.

This chain links TRBV29-1 with TRBJ1-2; a possible D gene is TRBD1 (6 bases). Germline V gives CDR1 SQVTM, CDR2 ANQGSEA. CDR3 length equals 12 residues. The ends were cut back, 7 bases at V and 2 bases at J, with 11 bases in the middle. CDR3 in DNA: TGCAGCGCATGGACAGCGAACTATGGCTACACCTTC. It encodes CSAWTANYGYTF.

At least ten counts were recorded for this clonotype. V is TRBV30 and J is TRBJ1-3; D is uncertain. The CDR3 is made up of 13 amino acids. Germline CDR1 and CDR2: GTSNPN and SVGIG (reference sequence). V lost 0 bases and J lost 0, with 3 bases in between. CDR3 region: CAWSVLSGNTIYF. In DNA form, the CDR3 reads TGTGCCTGGAGTGTGCTCTCTGGAAACACCATATATTTT.

This chain links TRBV27 with TRBJ2-6; 11 positions agree with TRBD2. The ends lost 1 base at V and 3 bases at J; junction bases unmatched: 14. The CDR3 is 21 residues long. The germline V gene encodes CDR1 MNHEY and CDR2 SMNVEV (reference sequence). CDR3 nucleotide sequence: TGTGCCAGCAGTTTATTGTGGCTGGGTAGCGGGAGGGCCTATGGGGCCAACGTCCTGACTTTC. Translating gives CASSLLWLGSGRAYGANVLTF.

A note on this clonotype: Likely a read error: the CDR3 ends without its conserved phenylalanine or tryptophan. The genes are TRBV27 and TRBJ1-5, with TRBD1 matching over 9 bases. V lost 2 bases, J lost 4 bases, and 3 bases stayed unmatched. CDR1 is MNHEY and CDR2 is SMNVEV in the germline V gene (reference sequence). The CDR3 sequence is 15 residues long. Here the CDR3 DNA reads TGTGCCAGCAGTTTAGGGACAGGGTCAAATCAGCCCCAGCATTCT. This gives the protein CASSLGTGSNQPQHS.

This clonotype has a count of ten or more. The chain uses TRBV6-1 and TRBJ2-1, with TRBD2 matching over 10 bases. After removal of 2 bases from V and 9 bases from J, the junction contained 16 bases not matched to a gene. Germline V lookup: CDR1 MNHNS, CDR2 SASEGT. The length of the CDR3 is 18 residues. CDR3 nucleotide sequence: TGTGCCAGCAGTGAATCACGATATGGACTAGCGGAAACGAGTGAGCAGTTCTTC. Amino acid sequence: CASSESRYGLAETSEQFF.

There are many counts of this clonotype. The rearrangement links TRBV20-1 to TRBJ2-5, with D tentatively TRBD2 (6 bases). Trimming shortened V by 2 bases and J by 0 bases, and 10 bases separated the two germline ends. This CDR3 has 14 amino acids. The V gene's germline CDR1 is DFQATT and CDR2 SNEGSKA (reference sequence). CDR3 bases: TGCAGTGCTAGATGGCTAGCGAACCAAGAGACCCAGTACTTC. Residues: CSARWLANQETQYF.

The table lists this clonotype with a few counts. The junction departs from germline at one end; a sequencing error may be responsible. The rearrangement uses TRBV28 and TRBJ1-6; a weak D match, TRBD1 (5 bases). This CDR3 region has 16 residues. Germline V CDR1 and CDR2: MDHEN, SYDVKM. The CDR3 sequence: CASRSRQSTNNSPLHF. The CDR3, as DNA: TGCGCCAGCAGGTCACGACAGAGCACAAATAATTCACCCCTCCACTTT. The entire variable domain, with the rest obtained from reference TRBV28 and TRBJ1-6, is as follows: DVKVTQSSRYLVKRTGEKVFLECVQDMDHENMFWYRQDPGLGLRLIYFSYDVKMKEKGDIPEGYSVSREKKERFSLILESASTNQTSMYLCASRSRQSTNNSPLHFGNGTRLTVT.